This T cell receptor (beta chain) was observed in a study of T cell repertoires in cytomegalovirus infection (dated by TCRdb to between 2018 and 2021). Study-wide context: The peptide stimulations were aimed at well-studied HLA-B-restricted epitopes as well as recently identified HLA-C-restricted CMV epitopes, whose presentation resists viral immunomodulation. Donor HLA type was relevant to the analysis, as public TCR beta signatures indicated carriage of CMV infection together with the matching HLA type.

Comments on this clonotype: Its antigen specificity is not known. Per-base quality was not reported, and no clone a single base away is much larger than it.

The instrument was an Illumina HiSeq 1500. Clones were called with MiXCR by TCRdb after fastp trimmed the public reads at Q25, and only in-frame beta chains were retained. All rows with the same CDR3 protein become a single entry with the most common DNA and genes. Present in this sample are 800,000 to 950,000 distinct CDR3 sequences, approximately 29% of which were seen just once. The ten biggest clones cover 9.5% to 15% of the sample. The germline V gene encodes CDR1 MNHEY and CDR2 SVGEGT. The CDR3 runs 16 residues from the cysteine to the valine. Only CDR3 DNA remains: 48 bases, in frame from the first base. Trimming at the junction amounts to 0 bases on V and 2 bases on J, and the germline ends lie 14 bases apart. Broader findings and caveats from the paper: The ex vivo response was dominated by HLA-C-restricted CMV-specific TCR beta clonotypes, which also provided the single most frequent clonotype in two of eight donors. Carriers of CMV infection plus the relevant HLA type were discriminated by the cumulative frequency of public TCR beta family members in the study cohort and in an independent roughly 320-donor cohort.

Interpreted using the paper, the treatment or condition label stands for: in vitro stimulation with specific CMV peptide epitopes to enrich CMV-specific T cells. The origin of this receptor is a human donor in good health (CMV status not recorded). Some clones in this sample may be carry-over from other donors' samples. The sample was cultured CD8+ T cells from PBMCs, taken from culture after CMV antigen stimulation. The chain links TRBV6-2 or TRBV6-3 with TRBJ2-7; the D segment might be TRBD1 or TRBD2, since each matches 5 bases. The sequence in DNA is TGTGCCAGCAGTTACTCCCGGGACGGCAAACCCTACGAGCAGTACGTC. Translated, this gives CASSYSRDGKPYEQYV.